Listed below are T cell receptor beta chains from one sample, sequenced in a study of T cells after yellow fever vaccination. MiXCR, applied by TCRdb to the 5' RACE reads, yields one record per CDR3 protein. The sample holds approximately 150,000 distinct CDR3 sequences, 5.5% to 7.5% seen once. The sample consisted of CD4+ T cells sorted from PBMCs, taken on the day of the first yellow fever vaccination. Receptors originate from a man aged 18 to 29 who received the YFV17D yellow fever vaccine. Each CDR3 is given with its conserved first and last residue. The order of the fields is clone size, V gene, D gene, J gene, CDR3 protein, CDR3 DNA. A D gene is named only where the DNA matches it firmly. Clone size is not always given. Where it is, it says once, few, many or a class for expanded clones.

many	TRBV12-3/TRBV12-4	-	TRBJ1-3	CATGRSGNTIYF	TGTGCCACCGGAAGGTCTGGAAACACCATATATTTT
many	TRBV20-1	-	TRBJ2-5	CSAGRGAPETQYF	TGCAGTGCAGGAAGGGGGGCCCCAGAGACCCAGTACTTC
-	TRBV18	-	TRBJ2-2	CASSPLAGFVGELFF	TGTGCCAGCTCACCATTGGCAGGTTTTGTCGGGGAGCTGTTTTTT
few	TRBV15	-	TRBJ1-1	CATSTRGPGTRGEAFF	TGTGCCACCAGCACCAGGGGCCCCGGGACGCGAGGGGAAGCTTTCTTT
-	TRBV20-1	-	TRBJ1-5	CSATDTPNQPQHF	TGCAGTGCTACCGACACCCCCAATCAGCCCCAGCATTTT
-	TRBV20-1	-	TRBJ1-6	CSATARAWGSPLHF	TGCAGTGCTACTGCGCGAGCTTGGGGTTCACCCCTCCACTTT
few	TRBV20-1	-	TRBJ2-5	CSARHHGRAAQQETQYF	TGCAGTGCTAGACATCATGGGCGGGCGGCCCAGCAAGAGACCCAGTACTTC
many	TRBV5-6	TRBD2	TRBJ2-3	CASSFLSGGPLGDTQYF	TGTGCCAGCAGCTTCCTTAGCGGGGGGCCTCTAGGAGATACGCAGTATTTT
few	TRBV27	-	TRBJ1-2	CASSSQGIGQGYTF	TGTGCCAGCAGTTCCCAGGGGATAGGTCAGGGCTACACCTTC
many	TRBV5-1	-	TRBJ2-1	CASSLGDANEQFF	TGCGCCAGCAGCTTGGGGGACGCAAATGAGCAGTTCTTC
many	TRBV10-3	-	TRBJ2-6	CAISEQPGTHLPGANVLTF	TGTGCCATCAGTGAGCAGCCGGGAACGCACCTCCCTGGGGCCAACGTCCTGACTTTC
once	TRBV11-2	-	TRBJ2-7	CASRNPGNGPSLYEQYF	TGTGCCAGCAGGAACCCGGGCAACGGGCCATCCCTCTACGAGCAGTACTTC
few	TRBV5-4	TRBD1	TRBJ1-4	CASQGANNEKLFF	TGTGCCAGCCAGGGGGCCAATAATGAAAAACTGTTTTTT
many	TRBV5-1	-	TRBJ2-1	CASSLDGRFSEQFF	TGCGCCAGCAGCTTGGATGGCAGGTTTTCTGAGCAGTTCTTC
many	TRBV5-1	-	TRBJ1-5	CASSPWGGNQPQHF	TGCGCCAGCAGCCCATGGGGGGGCAATCAGCCCCAGCATTTT
few	TRBV6-6	-	TRBJ2-5	CASSYVRRETQYF	TGTGCCAGCAGTTACGTACGGCGGGAGACCCAGTACTTC
many	TRBV2	-	TRBJ2-4	CASMAGGRYIQYF	TGTGCCAGCATGGCCGGGGGACGATACATTCAGTACTTC
many	TRBV24-1	TRBD2	TRBJ2-1	CATSDLGAGGSYNEQFF	TGTGCCACCAGTGATTTAGGCGCGGGGGGGTCCTACAATGAGCAGTTCTTC
many	TRBV20-1	-	TRBJ2-3	CSASRGTDTQYF	TGCAGTGCTAGTCGGGGGACAGATACGCAGTATTTT
-	TRBV6-2/TRBV6-3	-	TRBJ1-1	CASSYDTVNTEAFF	TGTGCCAGCAGTTATGACACAGTGAACACTGAAGCTTTCTTT
few	TRBV20-1	-	TRBJ2-2	CSANREDTGELFF	TGCAGTGCTAACAGGGAGGACACCGGGGAGCTGTTTTTT
few	TRBV29-1	TRBD2	TRBJ2-3	CSVLPMGGSPSTDTQYF	TGCAGCGTGCTTCCGATGGGGGGGTCTCCTAGCACAGATACGCAGTATTTT
many	TRBV11-2	-	TRBJ1-1	CASSRGGTEAFF	TGTGCCAGCAGCCGCGGGGGCACTGAAGCTTTCTTT
-	TRBV27	-	TRBJ1-5	CASERQEENQPQHF	TGTGCCAGCGAAAGGCAAGAGGAAAATCAGCCCCAGCATTTT
many	TRBV10-3	-	TRBJ2-3	CAISDMSLTDTQYF	TGTGCCATCAGTGATATGAGCCTGACAGATACGCAGTATTTT
many	TRBV5-1	-	TRBJ1-1	CASSLWSGSNTEAFF	TGCGCCAGCAGCTTGTGGTCGGGTTCGAACACTGAAGCTTTCTTT
few	TRBV7-2	-	TRBJ2-3	CASSLTGSADTQYF	TGTGCCAGCAGCTTAACTGGTAGTGCAGATACGCAGTATTTT
many	TRBV12-3/TRBV12-4	TRBD2	TRBJ2-1	CASQLAGGRDEQFF	TGTGCCAGTCAGCTAGCGGGGGGGCGGGATGAGCAGTTCTTC
many	TRBV19	TRBD1	TRBJ1-5	CASSGTGIQPQHF	TGTGCCAGTAGCGGGACAGGGATTCAGCCCCAGCATTTT
-	TRBV6-2/TRBV6-3	-	TRBJ1-1	CASSYLGDREAFF	TGTGCCAGCAGTTACTTAGGAGACCGAGAAGCTTTCTTT
many	TRBV7-2	-	TRBJ1-1	CASSLARGETEAFF	TGTGCCAGCAGCTTAGCGCGGGGTGAGACTGAAGCTTTCTTT
many	TRBV25-1	-	TRBJ2-2	CASRGDTGELFF	TGTGCCAGCAGGGGGGACACCGGGGAGCTGTTTTTT
few	TRBV7-8	TRBD2	TRBJ2-1	CASRSGRGLVFHEQFF	TGTGCCAGCAGATCCGGGCGAGGACTAGTGTTCCATGAGCAGTTCTTC